This entry features one T cell receptor (beta chain) sequence. The antigen remains unidentified. These data belong to a study of graft-versus-host responses after intestinal transplantation. Trimming removed 1 base from V and 6 bases from J, with 21 bases in between. CDR1 is SGHVS, CDR2 FQNEAQ, per germline. This CDR3 is 17 amino acids long. Method: immunoSEQ multiplex PCR; TCRdb's copy keeps in-frame clones and lacks some. The sample lists approximately 33,000 clones, roughly four fifths seen once, with around 20% in the top ten. The sample in question was unstimulated CD8+ T cells sorted from spleen or lymph node cells, obtained before intestinal transplant. This sequence joins TRBV7-8 and TRBJ1-2; unclear D gene. The sequence derives from a human donor who received an intestinal transplant. The CDR3 DNA sequence: TGTGCCAGCAGCTTAGTTTACCCGGGTCAGCTATCGGATGGCTACACCTTC. This sequence encodes CASSLVYPGQLSDGYTF. Full variable domain (missing parts from reference TRBV7-8 and TRBJ1-2): GAGVSQSPRYKVAKRGQDVALRCDPISGHVSLFWYQQALGQGPEFLTYFQNEAQLDKSGLPSDRFFAERPEGSVSTLKIQRTQQEDSAVYLCASSLVYPGQLSDGYTFGSGTRLTVV.